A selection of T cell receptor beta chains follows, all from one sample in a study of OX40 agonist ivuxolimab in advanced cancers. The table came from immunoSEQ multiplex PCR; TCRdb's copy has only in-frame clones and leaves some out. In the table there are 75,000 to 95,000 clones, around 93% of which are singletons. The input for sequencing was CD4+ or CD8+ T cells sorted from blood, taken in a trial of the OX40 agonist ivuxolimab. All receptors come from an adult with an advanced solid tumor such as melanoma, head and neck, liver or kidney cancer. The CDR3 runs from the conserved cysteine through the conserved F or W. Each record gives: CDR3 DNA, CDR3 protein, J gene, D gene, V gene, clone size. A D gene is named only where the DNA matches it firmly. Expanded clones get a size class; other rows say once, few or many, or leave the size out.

CDR3nt: TGTGCCAGCAGAGGAGGGTTGGACACCGGGGAGCTGTTTTTT
CDR3aa: CASRGGLDTGELFF
j_gene: TRBJ2-2
d_gene: .
v_gene: TRBV27
abundance: .

CDR3nt: TGCAGCGTTGTAGCGGGAGGGCCGAGGGAGCAGTTCTTC
CDR3aa: CSVVAGGPREQFF
j_gene: TRBJ2-1
d_gene: TRBD2
v_gene: TRBV29-1
abundance: .

CDR3nt: TGTGCCTGGAGTGTGAGGGGACTACTCAATGAGCAGTTCTTC
CDR3aa: CAWSVRGLLNEQFF
j_gene: TRBJ2-1
d_gene: TRBD2
v_gene: TRBV30
abundance: .

CDR3nt: TGCGCCAGCAGCCGCAACGGCAGCTCATTTTCCTACGAGCAGTACTTC
CDR3aa: CASSRNGSSFSYEQYF
j_gene: TRBJ2-7
d_gene: .
v_gene: TRBV23-1
abundance: once

CDR3nt: TGTGCCACCAGATTGATGTACACGGATACGCAGTATTTT
CDR3aa: CATRLMYTDTQYF
j_gene: TRBJ2-3
d_gene: .
v_gene: TRBV15
abundance: few

CDR3nt: TGTGCCAGCAGCACCGGCGGACTTTCCACCGGGGAGCTGTTTTTT
CDR3aa: CASSTGGLSTGELFF
j_gene: TRBJ2-2
d_gene: .
v_gene: TRBV7-9
abundance: .

CDR3nt: TGTGCCAGCAGTTTCAAGCGGAGGGAGACCCAGTACTTC
CDR3aa: CASSFKRRETQYF
j_gene: TRBJ2-5
d_gene: .
v_gene: TRBV6-5
abundance: .

CDR3nt: TGTGCCAGCAGTTTGGGGCAGGGAAATCAGCCCCAGCATTTT
CDR3aa: CASSLGQGNQPQHF
j_gene: TRBJ1-5
d_gene: .
v_gene: TRBV28
abundance: .

CDR3nt: TGTGCCAGCAGCTTAGCGGGGGTCAGCAATCAGCCCCAGCATTTT
CDR3aa: CASSLAGVSNQPQHF
j_gene: TRBJ1-5
d_gene: .
v_gene: TRBV7-9
abundance: .

CDR3nt: TGCAGCGTTGAAGGTGGGACAGGGGACGAGCAGTACTTC
CDR3aa: CSVEGGTGDEQYF
j_gene: TRBJ2-7
d_gene: TRBD1
v_gene: TRBV29-1
abundance: .

CDR3nt: TGTGCCACCAGCAGAGATAGAGGTGTTGGGCAGTACTTC
CDR3aa: CATSRDRGVGQYF
j_gene: TRBJ2-7
d_gene: .
v_gene: TRBV15
abundance: .

CDR3nt: TGCAGCGTTGACGGACAGTTCTCCTATGGCTACACCTTC
CDR3aa: CSVDGQFSYGYTF
j_gene: TRBJ1-2
d_gene: .
v_gene: TRBV29-1
abundance: .

CDR3nt: TGCGCCAGCAGGGTAGGGGCAAACCAAGAGACCCAGTACTTC
CDR3aa: CASRVGANQETQYF
j_gene: TRBJ2-5
d_gene: .
v_gene: TRBV5-1
abundance: .

CDR3nt: TGTGCCAGCAGTTTGGACAGGGGGGGCCCCTACGAGCAGTACTTC
CDR3aa: CASSLDRGGPYEQYF
j_gene: TRBJ2-7
d_gene: TRBD1
v_gene: TRBV7-8
abundance: .

CDR3nt: TGCGCCAGCAGCCCGGGGACAGGGGACAACAATCAGCCCCAGCATTTT
CDR3aa: CASSPGTGDNNQPQHF
j_gene: TRBJ1-5
d_gene: TRBD1
v_gene: TRBV4-3
abundance: .

CDR3nt: TGTGCCACCGGAACTAGCGGGAGGGGCACCGGGGAGCTGTTTTTT
CDR3aa: CATGTSGRGTGELFF
j_gene: TRBJ2-2
d_gene: TRBD2
v_gene: TRBV10-3
abundance: .

CDR3nt: TGTGCTAGCAGCTACGGACTAGCGCCCGATACGCAGTATTTT
CDR3aa: CASSYGLAPDTQYF
j_gene: TRBJ2-3
d_gene: TRBD2
v_gene: TRBV7-7
abundance: .

CDR3nt: TGTGCCAGCAGCTCATCACCAAGCTCCTACAATGAGCAGTTCTTC
CDR3aa: CASSSSPSSYNEQFF
j_gene: TRBJ2-1
d_gene: .
v_gene: TRBV7-3
abundance: .

CDR3nt: TGCAGCGTCCGGGGGGCATCCAGGGAGACCCAGTACTTC
CDR3aa: CSVRGASRETQYF
j_gene: TRBJ2-5
d_gene: .
v_gene: TRBV29-1
abundance: .

CDR3nt: TGTGCCAGCAGTTTATACGTGGACAGTTACATATATTTT
CDR3aa: CASSLYVDSYIYF
j_gene: TRBJ1-3
d_gene: .
v_gene: TRBV28
abundance: .

CDR3nt: TGTGCCAGCAGCTCTACACCCACAGATACGCAGTATTTT
CDR3aa: CASSSTPTDTQYF
j_gene: TRBJ2-3
d_gene: .
v_gene: TRBV7-3
abundance: .

CDR3nt: TGTGCCAGCAGTTTACCCCTCTCTGGGGGGGGAGGTACGCAGTATTTT
CDR3aa: CASSLPLSGGGGTQYF
j_gene: TRBJ2-3
d_gene: TRBD2
v_gene: TRBV28
abundance: .

CDR3nt: TGCGCCAGCAGCACGACAGACGAGCAGTACTTC
CDR3aa: CASSTTDEQYF
j_gene: TRBJ2-7
d_gene: .
v_gene: TRBV5-1
abundance: .

CDR3nt: TGTGCCTGGAAGGGCAGGGTAAGCGAGCAGTACTTC
CDR3aa: CAWKGRVSEQYF
j_gene: TRBJ2-7
d_gene: .
v_gene: TRBV30
abundance: .

CDR3nt: TGTGCCAGCTCACCATGGGTAGTAGAAGAAACCTCTGGGGCCAACGTCCTGACTTTC
CDR3aa: CASSPWVVEETSGANVLTF
j_gene: TRBJ2-6
d_gene: .
v_gene: TRBV18
abundance: .

CDR3nt: TGTGCCAGTAGTCCGGGCAACTCTTATCAGCCCCAGCATTTT
CDR3aa: CASSPGNSYQPQHF
j_gene: TRBJ1-5
d_gene: .
v_gene: TRBV19
abundance: .

CDR3nt: TGTGCCAGCAGACCCCTCAGGGGGAAAAGCTCCTACGAGCAGTACTTC
CDR3aa: CASRPLRGKSSYEQYF
j_gene: TRBJ2-7
d_gene: TRBD1
v_gene: TRBV11-2
abundance: .

CDR3nt: TGTGCCAGCAGTTTACACAGAAGGAACACTGAAGCTTTCTTT
CDR3aa: CASSLHRRNTEAFF
j_gene: TRBJ1-1
d_gene: .
v_gene: TRBV28
abundance: .

CDR3nt: TGCGCCAGCAGTCACCCAGGGGATAGCGTGAAGGGAGCTTTCTTT
CDR3aa: CASSHPGDSVKGAFF
j_gene: TRBJ1-1
d_gene: .
v_gene: TRBV23-1
abundance: .

CDR3nt: TGTGCCAGCACACGGGACCCATACAATGAGCAGTTCTTC
CDR3aa: CASTRDPYNEQFF
j_gene: TRBJ2-1
d_gene: .
v_gene: TRBV6-5
abundance: .

CDR3nt: TGTGCCAGCAGCTTAAGGCCTCAGGGGCTTGCCTACGAGCAGTACTTC
CDR3aa: CASSLRPQGLAYEQYF
j_gene: TRBJ2-7
d_gene: .
v_gene: TRBV11-3
abundance: .

CDR3nt: TGTGCCAGTATTCAAGGGACAGGGGCTGGTTCTAATGAAAAACTGTTTTTT
CDR3aa: CASIQGTGAGSNEKLFF
j_gene: TRBJ1-4
d_gene: TRBD1
v_gene: TRBV19
abundance: .

CDR3nt: TGTGCCAGTAGTTCCCATTTAAGTTACCCTTTCGCAACTAAGAACACTGAAGCTTTCTTT
CDR3aa: CASSSHLSYPFATKNTEAFF
j_gene: TRBJ1-1
d_gene: .
v_gene: TRBV19
abundance: once

CDR3nt: TGTGCCAGCAGCCCCGGGACAGGGTTTGGCGAGCAGTACTTC
CDR3aa: CASSPGTGFGEQYF
j_gene: TRBJ2-7
d_gene: TRBD1
v_gene: TRBV5-6
abundance: once

CDR3nt: TGTGCCAGCAGCTTAGCTGGGACTTCCACAGATACGCAGTATTTT
CDR3aa: CASSLAGTSTDTQYF
j_gene: TRBJ2-3
d_gene: .
v_gene: TRBV7-2
abundance: .

CDR3nt: TGTGCCAGCAGCTTACATACGAACGCAGGCGCTGAAGCTTTCTTT
CDR3aa: CASSLHTNAGAEAFF
j_gene: TRBJ1-1
d_gene: .
v_gene: TRBV7-2
abundance: once

CDR3nt: TGTGCCAGCAGCTCTAACAGGGAGGAGACCCAGTACTTC
CDR3aa: CASSSNREETQYF
j_gene: TRBJ2-5
d_gene: .
v_gene: TRBV7-3
abundance: few

CDR3nt: TGTGCCAGCAGTTTATGGGAACTAGCGGGAGGGCCCGGCGAGCAGTACTTC
CDR3aa: CASSLWELAGGPGEQYF
j_gene: TRBJ2-7
d_gene: TRBD2
v_gene: TRBV28
abundance: few

CDR3nt: TGTGCCAGCAGCTTAGCCGCGGGACTAGCGGGGCCCAATGAGCAGTTCTTC
CDR3aa: CASSLAAGLAGPNEQFF
j_gene: TRBJ2-1
d_gene: TRBD2
v_gene: TRBV11-2
abundance: .

CDR3nt: TGTGTCAGTAGTACCCGGACTAGCGGGAGAGTAAGAGATACGCAGTATTTT
CDR3aa: CVSSTRTSGRVRDTQYF
j_gene: TRBJ2-3
d_gene: TRBD2
v_gene: TRBV19
abundance: .

CDR3nt: TGTGCCAGCACCCCTGACAGAAGTAGCGGTTATGATACGCAGTATTTT
CDR3aa: CASTPDRSSGYDTQYF
j_gene: TRBJ2-3
d_gene: .
v_gene: TRBV2
abundance: .

CDR3nt: TGTGCTAGTGGTTTTGGACACCCCCCGGGGAATGAGCAGTTCTTC
CDR3aa: CASGFGHPPGNEQFF
j_gene: TRBJ2-1
d_gene: .
v_gene: TRBV12-5
abundance: .

CDR3nt: TGCGCCAGCAGCCAGAGGGAGGTCGCGAACACCGGGGAGCTGTTTTTT
CDR3aa: CASSQREVANTGELFF
j_gene: TRBJ2-2
d_gene: .
v_gene: TRBV4-1
abundance: .

CDR3nt: TGTGCCAGCAGCCGGGGGGGCGGTGAAAAACTGTTTTTT
CDR3aa: CASSRGGGEKLFF
j_gene: TRBJ1-4
d_gene: .
v_gene: TRBV7-9
abundance: once

CDR3nt: TGTGCCAGCAGCCTCGAGGGGCTGGGTGGGGCCAACGTCCTGACTTTC
CDR3aa: CASSLEGLGGANVLTF
j_gene: TRBJ2-6
d_gene: .
v_gene: TRBV6-4
abundance: .

CDR3nt: TGTGCCAGTAGTTACGGACTAGCGCAGTATTTT
CDR3aa: CASSYGLAQYF
j_gene: TRBJ2-3
d_gene: TRBD2
v_gene: TRBV19
abundance: .

CDR3nt: TGTGCCAGCAGTTTATCTGGACTCCCGTCGTTCTTC
CDR3aa: CASSLSGLPSFF
j_gene: TRBJ2-1
d_gene: .
v_gene: TRBV28
abundance: .